This T cell receptor (beta chain) is drawn from a study of cytomegalovirus exposure and HLA in healthy donors. A multiplex PCR was run with 60 Vbeta primers and 13 Jbeta primers. TCRdb's table, derived via immunoSEQ multiplex PCR, lists solely in-frame clones and lacks some. The table lists about 170,000 clones, over 65% of them singletons. The CDR3 extends over 16 amino acids. V shed 1 base, J shed 2 bases, and the junction held 8 bases outside the gene matches. Looked up from germline, CDR1 is MNHEY and CDR2 is SMNVEV (reference sequence). The sequencing sample was made of PBMCs. This receptor was obtained from a female donor in good health and CMV-seronegative. This chain joins TRBV27 and TRBJ2-7, with 7 nucleotides matching TRBD1. CDR3: CASSLFYTGVPYEQYF. The CDR3 coding sequence is TGTGCCAGCAGTTTATTCTATACAGGGGTTCCCTACGAGCAGTACTTC.